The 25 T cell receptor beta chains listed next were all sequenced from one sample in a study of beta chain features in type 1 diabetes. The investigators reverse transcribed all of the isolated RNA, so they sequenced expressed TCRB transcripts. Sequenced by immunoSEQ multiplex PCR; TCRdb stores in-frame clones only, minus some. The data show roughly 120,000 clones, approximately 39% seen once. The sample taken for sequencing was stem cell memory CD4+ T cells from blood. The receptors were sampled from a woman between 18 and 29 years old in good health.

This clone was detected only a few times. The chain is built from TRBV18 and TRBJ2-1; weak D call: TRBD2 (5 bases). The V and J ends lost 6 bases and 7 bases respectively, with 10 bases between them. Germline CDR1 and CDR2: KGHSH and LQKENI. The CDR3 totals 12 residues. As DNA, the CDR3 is TGTGCCAGCTCCTCGAGGGCGAATGAGCAGTTCTTC. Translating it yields CASSSRANEQFF.

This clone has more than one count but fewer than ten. The CDR3 region has the DNA TGTGCCACCTTTGGCGGGAGCACCTCCAAAAACATTCAGTACTTC. Translated: CATFGGSTSKNIQYF. This chain uses TRBV2 with TRBJ2-4; 7 bases line up with TRBD2. Trimming removed 10 bases from V and 2 bases from J; junction bases left unmatched: 11. The length of the CDR3 is 15 residues. The V gene's germline CDR1 is SNHLY and CDR2 FYNNEI.

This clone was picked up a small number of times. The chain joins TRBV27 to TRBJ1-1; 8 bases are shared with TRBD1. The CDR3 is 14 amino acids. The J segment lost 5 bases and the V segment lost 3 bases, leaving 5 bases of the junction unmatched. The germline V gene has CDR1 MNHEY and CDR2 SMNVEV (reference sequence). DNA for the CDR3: TGTGCCAGCAGTTTTCAGGGGGCGCGGACTGAAGCTTTCTTT. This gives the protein CASSFQGARTEAFF.

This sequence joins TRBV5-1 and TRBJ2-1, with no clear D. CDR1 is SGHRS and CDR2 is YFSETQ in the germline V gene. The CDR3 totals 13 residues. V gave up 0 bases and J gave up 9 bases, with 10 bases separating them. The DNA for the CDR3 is TGCGCCAGCAGCTTGGTGGGTCCAGGTGAGCAGTTCTTC. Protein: CASSLVGPGEQFF.

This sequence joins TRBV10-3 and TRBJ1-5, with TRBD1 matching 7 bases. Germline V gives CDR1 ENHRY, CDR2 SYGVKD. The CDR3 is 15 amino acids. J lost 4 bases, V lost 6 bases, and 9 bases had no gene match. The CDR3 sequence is CAISAEGQLNQPQHF. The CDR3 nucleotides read TGTGCCATCAGCGCCGAGGGACAGCTAAATCAGCCCCAGCATTTT.

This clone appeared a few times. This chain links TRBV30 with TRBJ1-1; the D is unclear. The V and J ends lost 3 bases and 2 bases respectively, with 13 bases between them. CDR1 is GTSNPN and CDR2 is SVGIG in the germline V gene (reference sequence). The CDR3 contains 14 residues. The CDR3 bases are TGTGCCTGGAGGCGGGAAATCCGAAACACTGAAGCTTTCTTT. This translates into CAWRREIRNTEAFF.

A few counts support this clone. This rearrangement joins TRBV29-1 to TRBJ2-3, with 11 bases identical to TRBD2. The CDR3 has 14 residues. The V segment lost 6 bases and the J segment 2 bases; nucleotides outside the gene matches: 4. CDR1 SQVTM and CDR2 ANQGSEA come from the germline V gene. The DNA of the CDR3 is TGCAGCGTCAGACTAGCGGGGATCACAGATACGCAGTATTTT. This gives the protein CSVRLAGITDTQYF.

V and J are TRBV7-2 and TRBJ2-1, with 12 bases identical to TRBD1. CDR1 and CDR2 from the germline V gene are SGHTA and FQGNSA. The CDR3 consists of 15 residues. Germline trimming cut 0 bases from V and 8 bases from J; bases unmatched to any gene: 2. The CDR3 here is CASSLAGQGAHEQFF. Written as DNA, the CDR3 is TGTGCCAGCAGCTTAGCGGGACAGGGGGCACATGAGCAGTTCTTC.

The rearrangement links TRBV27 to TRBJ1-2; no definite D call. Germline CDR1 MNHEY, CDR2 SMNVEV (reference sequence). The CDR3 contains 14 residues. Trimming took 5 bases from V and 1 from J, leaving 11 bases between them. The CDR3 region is CASSPPGVNYGYTF. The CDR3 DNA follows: TGTGCCAGCAGTCCCCCCGGGGTTAACTATGGCTACACCTTC.

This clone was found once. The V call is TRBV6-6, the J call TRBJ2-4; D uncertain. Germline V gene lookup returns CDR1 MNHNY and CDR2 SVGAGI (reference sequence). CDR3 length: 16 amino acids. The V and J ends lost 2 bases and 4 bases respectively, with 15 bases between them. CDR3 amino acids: CASSYPPAYSKNIQYF. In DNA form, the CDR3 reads TGTGCCAGCAGTTACCCCCCAGCTTACAGTAAAAACATTCAGTACTTC.

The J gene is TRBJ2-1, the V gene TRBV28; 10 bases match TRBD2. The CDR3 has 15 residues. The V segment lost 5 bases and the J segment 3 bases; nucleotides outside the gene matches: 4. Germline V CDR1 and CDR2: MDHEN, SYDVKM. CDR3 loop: CASSLSGRYYNEQFF. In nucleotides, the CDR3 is TGTGCCAGCAGTCTTAGCGGGAGGTACTACAATGAGCAGTTCTTC.

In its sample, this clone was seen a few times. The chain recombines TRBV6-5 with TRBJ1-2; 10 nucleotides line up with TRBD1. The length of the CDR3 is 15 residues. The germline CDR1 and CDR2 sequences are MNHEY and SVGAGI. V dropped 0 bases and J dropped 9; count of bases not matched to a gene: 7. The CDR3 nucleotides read TGTGCCAGCAGTTACTCTCCGGGACAGGGGACCCGCTACACCTTC. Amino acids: CASSYSPGQGTRYTF.

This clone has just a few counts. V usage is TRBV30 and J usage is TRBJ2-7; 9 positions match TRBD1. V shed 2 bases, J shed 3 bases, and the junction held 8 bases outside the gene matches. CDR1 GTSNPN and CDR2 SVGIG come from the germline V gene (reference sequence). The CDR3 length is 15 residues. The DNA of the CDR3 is TGTGCCTGGAGTTCCCCGGGACAGGGAAACTACGAGCAGTACTTC. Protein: CAWSSPGQGNYEQYF.

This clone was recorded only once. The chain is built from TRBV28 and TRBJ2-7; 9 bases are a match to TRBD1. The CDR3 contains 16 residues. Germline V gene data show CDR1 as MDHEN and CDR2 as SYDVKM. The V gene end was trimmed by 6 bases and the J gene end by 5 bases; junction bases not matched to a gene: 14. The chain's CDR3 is CASRIPAGTGPHEQYF. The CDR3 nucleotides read TGTGCCAGCAGAATCCCCGCCGGGACAGGGCCCCACGAGCAGTACTTC. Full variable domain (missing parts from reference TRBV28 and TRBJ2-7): DVKVTQSSRYLVKRTGEKVFLECVQDMDHENMFWYRQDPGLGLRLIYFSYDVKMKEKGDIPEGYSVSREKKERFSLILESASTNQTSMYLCASRIPAGTGPHEQYFGPGTRLTVT.

CDR3: CASSLGQYSYEQYF. The CDR3 DNA sequence: TGCGCCAGCAGCTTGGGTCAGTACTCCTACGAGCAGTACTTC. The V and J genes are TRBV5-1 and TRBJ2-7, with D unclear. V was trimmed by 0 bases and J by 0 bases, leaving 7 bases between them. CDR1 SGHRS and CDR2 YFSETQ come from the germline V gene. CDR3 length: 14 amino acids.

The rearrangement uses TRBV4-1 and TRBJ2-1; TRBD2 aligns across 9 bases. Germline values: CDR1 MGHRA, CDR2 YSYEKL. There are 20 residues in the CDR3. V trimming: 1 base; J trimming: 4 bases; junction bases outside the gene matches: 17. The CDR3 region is CASSQAKQGASGRQYNEQFF. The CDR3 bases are TGCGCCAGCAGCCAAGCCAAACAGGGTGCCAGCGGGAGGCAATACAATGAGCAGTTCTTC.

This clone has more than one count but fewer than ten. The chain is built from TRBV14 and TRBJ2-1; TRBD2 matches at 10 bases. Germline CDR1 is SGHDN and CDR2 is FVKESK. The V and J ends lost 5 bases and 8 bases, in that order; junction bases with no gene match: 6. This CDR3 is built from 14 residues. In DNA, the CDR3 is TGTGCCAGCAGCTCGCTAGCGGGAGTGTATGAGCAGTTCTTC. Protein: CASSSLAGVYEQFF.

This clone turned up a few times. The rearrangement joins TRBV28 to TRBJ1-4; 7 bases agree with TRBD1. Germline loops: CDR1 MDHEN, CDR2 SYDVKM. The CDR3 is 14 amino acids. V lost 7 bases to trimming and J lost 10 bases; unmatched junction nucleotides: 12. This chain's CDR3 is CASKTGQSTGKLFF. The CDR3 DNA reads TGTGCCAGCAAAACGGGACAGTCCACAGGAAAACTGTTTTTT.

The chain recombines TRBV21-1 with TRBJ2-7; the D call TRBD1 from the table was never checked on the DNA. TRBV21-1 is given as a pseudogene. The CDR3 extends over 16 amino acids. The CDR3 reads CASSKGLGTQTYEQYF. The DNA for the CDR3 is TGTGCCAGCAGCAAAGGTCTCGGGACACAGACCTACGAGCAGTACTTC.

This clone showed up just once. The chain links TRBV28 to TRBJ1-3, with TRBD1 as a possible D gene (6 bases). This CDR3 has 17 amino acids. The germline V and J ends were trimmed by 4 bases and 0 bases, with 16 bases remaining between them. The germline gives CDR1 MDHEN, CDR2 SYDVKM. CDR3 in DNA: TGTGCCAGCAGTTCATATCCGGGACAAGACTCTGGAAACACCATATATTTT. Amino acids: CASSSYPGQDSGNTIYF.

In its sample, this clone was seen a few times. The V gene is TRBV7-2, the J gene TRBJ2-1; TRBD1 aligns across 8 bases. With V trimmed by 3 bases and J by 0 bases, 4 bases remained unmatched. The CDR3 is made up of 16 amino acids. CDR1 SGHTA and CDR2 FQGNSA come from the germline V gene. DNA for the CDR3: TGTGCCAGCAGCTTTAGGACAGGGAGCTCCTACAATGAGCAGTTCTTC. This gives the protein CASSFRTGSSYNEQFF.

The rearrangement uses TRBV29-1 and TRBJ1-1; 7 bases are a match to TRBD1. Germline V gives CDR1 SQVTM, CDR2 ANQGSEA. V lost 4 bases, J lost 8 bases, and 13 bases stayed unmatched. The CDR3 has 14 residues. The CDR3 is CSVVAHSPDREAFF. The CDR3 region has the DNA TGCAGCGTTGTCGCTCACTCTCCGGACAGGGAAGCTTTCTTT.

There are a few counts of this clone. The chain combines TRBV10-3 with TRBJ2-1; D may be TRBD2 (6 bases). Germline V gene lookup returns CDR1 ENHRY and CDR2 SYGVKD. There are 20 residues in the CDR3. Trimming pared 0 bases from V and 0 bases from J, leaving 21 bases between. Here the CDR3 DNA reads TGTGCCATCAGTGAGTCGCGTAGCACTAGCCATAGGAGCTCCTACAATGAGCAGTTCTTC. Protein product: CAISESRSTSHRSSYNEQFF.

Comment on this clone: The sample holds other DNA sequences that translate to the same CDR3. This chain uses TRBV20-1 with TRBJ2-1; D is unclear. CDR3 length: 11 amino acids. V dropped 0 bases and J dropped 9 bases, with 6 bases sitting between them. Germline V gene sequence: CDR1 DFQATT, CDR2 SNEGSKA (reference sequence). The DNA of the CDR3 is TGCAGTGCTAGAGATAGAGGTGAGCAGTTCTTC. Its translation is CSARDRGEQFF.

The CDR3: CAISVTGGGLNEQFF. CDR3 sequence (DNA): TGTGCCATCAGTGTGACAGGGGGGGGGTTAAATGAGCAGTTCTTC. The rearrangement joins TRBV10-3 to TRBJ2-1; TRBD1 matches at 9 bases. The germline CDR1 and CDR2 sequences are ENHRY and SYGVKD. The CDR3 runs 15 residues. Trimming at V came to 4 bases and at J to 7 bases, leaving 8 bases not matched to a gene.